What follows are 23 T cell receptor beta chains derived from one specimen sequenced in a study of blood T cell repertoires in COVID-19. The method was immunoSEQ multiplex PCR; TCRdb's version includes in-frame clones alone and lacks a portion of them. This table has 200,000 to 250,000 clones, just under 90% appearing once. The sample comprised peripheral blood. These receptors came from a man under 40 with COVID-19, enrolled during active disease.

The chain employs TRBV7-3 and TRBJ1-2, with 7 bases identical to TRBD1. Trimming removed 3 bases from V and 3 bases from J; junction bases left unmatched: 1. CDR1 and CDR2 (germline): SGHTA, FQGTGA. The CDR3 totals 13 residues. The CDR3 loop reads CASSFQGDYGYTF. The CDR3 region has the DNA TGTGCCAGCAGCTTTCAGGGGGACTATGGCTACACCTTC.

The chain combines TRBV7-9 with TRBJ1-6; 7 bases map to TRBD1. CDR3 length: 13 residues. CDR1 and CDR2 from the germline V gene are SEHNR and FQNEAQ (reference sequence). V shed 6 bases, J shed 10 bases, and the junction held 6 bases outside the gene matches. CDR3 in amino acids: CASSRDRDSPLHF. The CDR3 DNA is TGTGCCAGCAGTCGGGACAGAGACTCACCCCTCCACTTT.

This chain links TRBV28 with TRBJ2-1, with 9 bases that match TRBD2. The CDR3 spans 13 residues. The germline V gene encodes CDR1 MDHEN and CDR2 SYDVKM. V gave up 8 bases and J gave up 7 bases; unmatched junction bases: 6. CDR3 sequence (DNA): TGTGCCAGCCAGGGCGGGGGGGCTAATGAGCAGTTCTTC. Amino acid sequence: CASQGGGANEQFF. The entire variable domain, with the rest obtained from reference TRBV28 and TRBJ2-1, is as follows: DVKVTQSSRYLVKRTGEKVFLECVQDMDHENMFWYRQDPGLGLRLIYFSYDVKMKEKGDIPEGYSVSREKKERFSLILESASTNQTSMYLCASQGGGANEQFFGPGTRLTVL.

The J gene is TRBJ1-2, the V gene TRBV2, with a weak D call TRBD1 (6 bases). The germline CDR1 and CDR2 sequences are SNHLY and FYNNEI. This CDR3 region has 14 residues. V lost 6 bases to trimming and J lost 1 base, with 12 bases between them. DNA of the CDR3: TGTGCCAGCAGGGTCAGGGGATTTAACTATGGCTACACCTTC. Translated, it gives CASRVRGFNYGYTF.

The rearrangement uses TRBV3-1 (or the pseudogene TRBV3-2) and TRBJ1-2; D call uncertain. Trimming shortened V by 1 base and J by 0 bases, and 9 bases separated the two germline ends. Per the germline V gene, CDR1 is LGHDT and CDR2 is YNNKEL (reference sequence). The CDR3 is 15 residues long. CDR3 DNA sequence: TGTGCCAGCAGCCAAGTGCGCCTACCTAACTATGGCTACACCTTC. Protein sequence: CASSQVRLPNYGYTF.

J is TRBJ1-2 and V is TRBV20-1; D is ambiguous. The germline V gene has CDR1 DFQATT and CDR2 SNEGSKA (reference sequence). The CDR3 spans 10 residues. Deletions cut 8 bases from V and 3 bases from J, with 7 bases between. CDR3 DNA: TGCAGTACACGGGACTATGGCTACACCTTC. Its translation: CSTRDYGYTF.

The V and J genes are TRBV7-3 and TRBJ2-3; TRBD1 matches at 7 bases. After removal of 5 bases from V and 4 bases from J, the junction contained 6 bases not matched to a gene. CDR1 is SGHTA and CDR2 is FQGTGA in the germline V gene. The CDR3 runs to 14 residues. CDR3 in amino acids: CASSLDRVADTQYF. The CDR3 nucleotides are TGTGCCAGCAGCCTCGACAGGGTGGCAGATACGCAGTATTTT.

This chain uses TRBV18 with TRBJ2-2, with D uncertain. This CDR3 contains 14 residues. CDR1 and CDR2 from the germline V gene are KGHSH and LQKENI. V lost 3 bases and J lost 1, with 6 bases in between. The CDR3 DNA is TGTGCCAGCTCACCTGGTAGGAACACCGGGGAGCTGTTTTTT. It translates to CASSPGRNTGELFF.

V is TRBV24-1 and J is TRBJ2-1, with TRBD1 matching 7 bases. In germline, CDR1 is KGHDR, CDR2 SFDVKD. The V and J ends lost 5 bases and 3 bases, in that order; junction bases with no gene match: 6. This CDR3 is 15 amino acids long. Here the CDR3 reads CATSAAGTVYNEQFF. CDR3 DNA sequence: TGTGCCACCAGTGCTGCCGGGACAGTCTACAATGAGCAGTTCTTC.

The gene calls are TRBV5-8 and TRBJ1-2, with TRBD1 matching 7 bases. V trimming: 3 bases; J trimming: 2 bases; junction bases outside the gene matches: 7. The CDR3 covers 15 residues. Germline assignment: CDR1 SGHTS and CDR2 YDEGEE. The CDR3 DNA sequence: TGTGCCAGCAGCTGGGGACAGACGCCCAACTATGGCTACACCTTC. Its translation: CASSWGQTPNYGYTF.

The chain recombines TRBV7-8 with TRBJ1-2, with TRBD1 matching 10 bases. From germline, CDR1 is SGHVS and CDR2 FQNEAQ. V lost 4 bases and J lost 1; bases outside the gene matches: 6. This CDR3 has 16 amino acids. The CDR3 sequence: CASSSTGQGDNYGYTF. DNA of the CDR3: TGTGCCAGCAGCTCGACAGGACAGGGGGATAACTATGGCTACACCTTC.

This chain links TRBV9 with TRBJ2-3, with a tentative D call TRBD1 (7 bases). Germline CDR1 SGDLS, CDR2 YYNGEE. CDR3 size: 16 residues. Trimming removed 4 bases from V and 2 bases from J, with 17 bases in between. CDR3 in DNA: TGTGCCAGCAGCTCCTCCGCGGGACAGTCCACAGATACGCAGTATTTT. It specifies CASSSSAGQSTDTQYF.

V usage is TRBV19 and J usage is TRBJ2-6; 7 nucleotides line up with TRBD1. The CDR3 runs 15 residues. Germline loops: CDR1 LNHDA, CDR2 SQIVND (reference sequence). CDR3 sequence reads: CATGDWSSGANVLTF. CDR3 coding DNA: TGTGCTACAGGGGATTGGTCCTCTGGGGCCAACGTCCTGACTTTC.

The chain uses TRBV6-2 or TRBV6-3 and TRBJ1-2; the D is unclear. The CDR3 has 12 amino acids. Trimming took off 3 bases at V and 3 bases at J, with 5 bases between the two ends. The germline gives CDR1 MNHEY, CDR2 SVGEGT. CDR3 residues: CASSYADYGYTF. The CDR3 DNA reads TGTGCCAGCAGTTATGCGGACTATGGCTACACCTTC.

This chain uses TRBV7-2 with TRBJ2-6; D is ambiguous. The CDR3 is 16 amino acids. V lost 5 bases and J lost 2, with 13 bases in between. In germline, CDR1 is SGHTA, CDR2 FQGNSA. CDR3 residues: CASSTQFTAGANVLTF. The CDR3 coding sequence is TGTGCCAGCAGCACCCAATTCACTGCTGGGGCCAACGTCCTGACTTTC.

The chain combines TRBV5-1 with TRBJ1-2; the D gene is possibly TRBD1 (6 bases). The germline V and J ends were trimmed by 5 bases and 0 bases, with 11 bases remaining between them. The CDR3 covers 14 residues. Germline V gene lookup returns CDR1 SGHRS and CDR2 YFSETQ. The CDR3 bases are TGCGCCAGCAGTTCAGGGGCGGCTAACTATGGCTACACCTTC. It specifies CASSSGAANYGYTF. The full variable domain, rest sourced from reference TRBV5-1 and TRBJ1-2, is KAGVTQTPRYLIKTRGQQVTLSCSPISGHRSVSWYQQTPGQGLQFLFEYFSETQRNKGNFPGRFSGRQFSNSRSEMNVSTLELGDSALYLCASSSGAANYGYTFGSGTRLTVV.

This chain connects TRBV3-1 (or the pseudogene TRBV3-2) to TRBJ2-3; D is unclear. The germline gives CDR1 LGHDT, CDR2 YNNKEL (reference sequence). The length of the CDR3 is 14 residues. V lost 3 bases and J 1 base, leaving 8 bases between the germline ends. The CDR3 loop is CASSHGIGTDTQYF. CDR3 DNA: TGTGCCAGCAGCCATGGCATTGGCACAGATACGCAGTATTTT.

The V call is TRBV7-2, the J call TRBJ2-2, with 10 nucleotides matching TRBD1. The germline gives CDR1 SGHTA, CDR2 FQGNSA. The CDR3 spans 16 residues. J gave up 2 bases and V 5 bases, and 5 bases lay outside the gene matches. Here the CDR3 DNA reads TGTGCCAGCAGCACGGACAGGGGGATTAACACCGGGGAGCTGTTTTTT. This gives the protein CASSTDRGINTGELFF. The full variable domain, in which reference TRBV7-2 and TRBJ2-2 provide the parts outside the CDR3, is GAGVSQSPSNKVTEKGKDVELRCDPISGHTALYWYRQSLGQGLEFLIYFQGNSAPDKSGLPSDRFSAERTGGSVSTLTIQRTQQEDSAVYLCASSTDRGINTGELFFGEGSRLTVL.

The V gene is TRBV7-2, the J gene TRBJ2-1; TRBD2 matches 9 bases. Trimming removed 3 bases from V and 4 bases from J; junction bases left unmatched: 7. The CDR3 length is 16 residues. The V gene's germline CDR1 is SGHTA and CDR2 FQGNSA. The CDR3 loop reads CASSFVAGAEYNEQFF. In DNA form, the CDR3 reads TGTGCCAGCAGCTTTGTAGCGGGGGCCGAGTACAATGAGCAGTTCTTC. Looking up the rest from reference TRBV7-2 and TRBJ2-1 gives the full variable domain: GAGVSQSPSNKVTEKGKDVELRCDPISGHTALYWYRQSLGQGLEFLIYFQGNSAPDKSGLPSDRFSAERTGGSVSTLTIQRTQQEDSAVYLCASSFVAGAEYNEQFFGPGTRLTVL.

The chain couples TRBV5-6 to TRBJ1-1; D is ambiguous. This CDR3 is built from 14 residues. CDR1 and CDR2 from the germline V gene are SGHDT and YYEEEE. Trimming shortened V by 0 bases and J by 5 bases, and 11 bases separated the two germline ends. CDR3: CASSLGGGRTEAFF. The CDR3 DNA sequence: TGTGCCAGCAGCTTGGGGGGAGGTCGGACTGAAGCTTTCTTT.

The rearrangement joins TRBV4-1 to TRBJ2-1, with D hard to call. The CDR3 runs 15 residues. Germline-derived CDR1 and CDR2 are MGHRA and YSYEKL. V was trimmed by 5 bases and J by 4 bases, leaving 15 bases between them. The CDR3 sequence is CASSVLGTEYNEQFF. The DNA for the CDR3 is TGCGCCAGCAGCGTGCTAGGCACGGAATACAATGAGCAGTTCTTC.

The chain carries TRBV24-1 and TRBJ1-1; maybe TRBD1 (6 bases). Germline CDR1 and CDR2: KGHDR and SFDVKD. The length of the CDR3 is 13 residues. V was clipped by 7 bases and J by 1 base, with 9 bases between them. The CDR3 here is CATRADRNTEAFF. In nucleotides, the CDR3 is TGTGCCACCAGGGCGGACAGGAACACTGAAGCTTTCTTT.

This sequence joins TRBV6-1 and TRBJ2-7, with TRBD1 identical over 7 bases. The CDR3 is made up of 12 amino acids. The ends lost 5 bases at V and 3 bases at J; junction bases unmatched: 1. Germline CDR1 and CDR2: MNHNS and SASEGT. The CDR3 reads CASSPGGYEQYF. The CDR3 DNA reads as TGTGCCAGCAGTCCAGGGGGCTACGAGCAGTACTTC.